A selection of T cell receptor beta chains follows, all from one sample in a study of blood T cell repertoires in COVID-19. Clones were read by immunoSEQ multiplex PCR, and TCRdb kept only the in-frame ones, dropping some. The table shows approximately 150,000 clones, with about 86% occurring only once. Sequencing used peripheral blood. These receptors came from a woman older than 75 with acute or convalescent COVID-19. CDR3s include the opening cysteine and the closing phenylalanine or tryptophan. The D gene is left open where the match is weak. Some rows mark clone size as missing; the rest say once, few, many or name a class of expanded clone.

abundance: -
v_gene: TRBV28
d_gene: TRBD2
j_gene: TRBJ2-7
CDR3aa: CASSPSGRVSEQYF
CDR3nt: TGTGCCAGCAGTCCTAGCGGGAGGGTTTCGGAGCAGTACTTC

abundance: -
v_gene: TRBV5-1
d_gene: TRBD2
j_gene: TRBJ2-3
CDR3aa: CASSAGETDTQYF
CDR3nt: TGCGCCAGCAGCGCGGGGGAAACAGATACGCAGTATTTT

abundance: -
v_gene: TRBV5-4
d_gene: TRBD2
j_gene: TRBJ2-7
CDR3aa: CASSLASGGEQYF
CDR3nt: TGTGCCAGCAGCTTGGCTAGCGGGGGCGAGCAGTACTTC

abundance: -
v_gene: TRBV5-1
d_gene: -
j_gene: TRBJ2-2
CDR3aa: CASSLGAGLNTGELFF
CDR3nt: TGCGCCAGCAGCTTGGGGGCAGGGCTTAACACCGGGGAGCTGTTTTTT

abundance: few
v_gene: TRBV5-6
d_gene: TRBD1
j_gene: TRBJ2-5
CDR3aa: CASSEGTGVWETQYF
CDR3nt: TGTGCCAGCAGCGAGGGGACAGGTGTATGGGAGACCCAGTACTTC

abundance: -
v_gene: TRBV9
d_gene: -
j_gene: TRBJ1-6
CDR3aa: CASSVTQEGSPLHF
CDR3nt: TGTGCCAGCAGCGTAACACAGGAAGGATCACCCCTCCACTTT

abundance: -
v_gene: TRBV18
d_gene: -
j_gene: TRBJ2-5
CDR3aa: CASSPQGMETQYF
CDR3nt: TGTGCCAGCTCACCACAGGGGATGGAGACCCAGTACTTC

abundance: few
v_gene: TRBV18
d_gene: TRBD1
j_gene: TRBJ1-6
CDR3aa: CASSPPVSGGNSPLHF
CDR3nt: TGTGCCAGCTCACCACCGGTATCAGGGGGTAATTCACCCCTCCACTTT

abundance: once
v_gene: TRBV19
d_gene: -
j_gene: TRBJ2-7
CDR3aa: CASSIGYSSYEQYF
CDR3nt: TGTGCCAGTAGTATAGGTTACAGCTCCTACGAGCAGTACTTC

abundance: -
v_gene: TRBV5-5
d_gene: -
j_gene: TRBJ1-5
CDR3aa: CASSLASQPNQPQHF
CDR3nt: TGTGCCAGCAGCTTGGCGAGTCAACCCAATCAGCCCCAGCATTTT

abundance: -
v_gene: TRBV12-3/TRBV12-4
d_gene: -
j_gene: TRBJ1-2
CDR3aa: CASSLQGNYGYTF
CDR3nt: TGTGCCAGCAGTCTACAGGGTAACTATGGCTACACCTTC

abundance: -
v_gene: TRBV19
d_gene: TRBD2
j_gene: TRBJ2-7
CDR3aa: CASSSSGEAGNEQYF
CDR3nt: TGTGCCAGTAGTAGTAGCGGGGAGGCGGGGAACGAGCAGTACTTC

abundance: -
v_gene: TRBV5-4
d_gene: -
j_gene: TRBJ2-1
CDR3aa: CASSMKGGSSYNEQFF
CDR3nt: TGTGCCAGCAGCATGAAGGGGGGGAGCTCCTACAATGAGCAGTTCTTC